This T cell receptor (beta chain) was sequenced during a study of blood T cell repertoires in COVID-19. Whole-study context: Both acute and convalescent COVID-19 samples were obtained from the United States, Italy and Spain. The cDNA or gDNA used as material had been derived from T cells, B-cell-depleted T cells, or PBMCs.

How the authors handled the data: For nucleated cells, counts were estimated from reference gene primer amplification. Here immunoSEQ multiplex PCR was the method, and the copy in TCRdb shows in-frame clones only, minus some. The DNA was the basis for D and trimming; V, J and clone size are from that table. The sample shows about 440,000 clones, around nine tenths of them seen only once. V lost 0 bases and J lost 5; bases outside the gene matches: 2. The CDR3 loop spans 14 amino acids. Germline loops: CDR1 SGDLS, CDR2 YYNGEE. The chain has TRBV9 and TRBJ2-4; 7 positions agree with TRBD2. The origin of this receptor is a woman aged 25 to 39 with acute or convalescent COVID-19. The sequencing input was peripheral blood. The CDR3 DNA reads as TGTGCCAGCAGCGTAGCAGGGAGGGAAAACATTCAGTACTTC. Amino acid sequence: CASSVAGRENIQYF.